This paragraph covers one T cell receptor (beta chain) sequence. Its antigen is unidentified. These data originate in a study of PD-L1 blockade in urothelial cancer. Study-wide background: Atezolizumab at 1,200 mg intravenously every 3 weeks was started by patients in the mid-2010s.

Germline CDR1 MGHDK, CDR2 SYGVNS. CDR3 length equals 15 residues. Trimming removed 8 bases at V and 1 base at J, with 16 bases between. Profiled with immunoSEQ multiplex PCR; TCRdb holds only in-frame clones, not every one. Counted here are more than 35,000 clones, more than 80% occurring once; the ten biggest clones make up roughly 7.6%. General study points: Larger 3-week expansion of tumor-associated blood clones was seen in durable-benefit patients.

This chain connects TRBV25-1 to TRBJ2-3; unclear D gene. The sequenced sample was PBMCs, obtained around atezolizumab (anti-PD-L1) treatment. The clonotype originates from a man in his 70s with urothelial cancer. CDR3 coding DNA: TGTGCCAGCTCCATAACTTTTGTGGGCACAGATACGCAGTATTTT. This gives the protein CASSITFVGTDTQYF.